One sample yielded the 14 T cell receptor beta chains listed below, sequenced in a study of blood T cells in healthy people across ages. PCR was performed a second time for 7 to 11 cycles using a sample-barcoded 5' primer and a J-beta primer mix. MiXCR, applied by TCRdb to the 5' RACE reads, yields one record per CDR3 protein. The table has 850,000 to 1,300,000 distinct CDR3 sequences, 40% to 50% seen once. The specimen sequenced was blood. The source of these receptors is a woman aged 60-75 years in good health.

This clonotype occurred many times. The rearrangement uses TRBV20-1 and TRBJ2-1, with TRBD2 matching 12 bases. The CDR3 has 14 amino acids. V shed 1 base and J 15 bases; nucleotides not matched to a gene: 10. Looked up from germline, CDR1 is DFQATT and CDR2 is SNEGSKA (reference sequence). The CDR3 here is CSARVGLAGGGAFF. Written as DNA, the CDR3 is TGCAGTGCTAGAGTAGGTCTAGCGGGAGGGGGAGCGTTCTTC.

The rearrangement links TRBV4-1 to TRBJ1-1, with D maybe TRBD1 (5 bases). CDR1 MGHRA and CDR2 YSYEKL come from the germline V gene. V was trimmed by 4 bases and J by 7 bases, leaving 16 bases between them. This CDR3 region has 14 residues. CDR3 nucleotide sequence: TGCGCCAGCAGCCGCAACCAGGGAGGCAATGAAGCTTTCTTT. Translating it yields CASSRNQGGNEAFF.

Only a few counts were recorded for this clonotype. CDR3 nucleotides: TGTGCCAGCAGCCTGGGGGGATTCCGGGGCTACACCTTC. Its protein is CASSLGGFRGYTF. V is TRBV11-1 and J is TRBJ1-2, with D perhaps TRBD1 (5 bases). Germline CDR1 and CDR2: SGHAT and FQDESV (reference sequence). This CDR3 region has 13 residues. Trimming cost V 5 bases and J 8 bases, with 15 bases left between them.

This chain links TRBV10-2 with TRBJ1-1; 8 bases align to TRBD1. Per germline, CDR1 WSHSY and CDR2 SAAADI. This CDR3 comprises 14 residues. The trim removed 4 bases at V and 5 bases at J, leaving 6 bases unmatched. The CDR3 is CASSGGQGGTEAFF. The CDR3 DNA follows: TGCGCCAGCAGTGGTGGACAGGGAGGTACTGAAGCTTTCTTT.

This clonotype has more than one count but fewer than ten. The chain recombines TRBV9 with TRBJ2-3; D gene unclear. Germline CDR1 and CDR2: SGDLS and YYNGEE. The CDR3 extends over 13 amino acids. V was pared by 3 bases and J by 10 bases, with 15 bases between. The CDR3 bases are TGTGCCAGCAGCGATTCTTCCAGTAACCCGCAGTATTTT. Protein: CASSDSSSNPQYF.

The chain has TRBV4-1 and TRBJ2-7; 11 bases map to TRBD2. CDR1 MGHRA and CDR2 YSYEKL come from the germline V gene. The CDR3 loop spans 16 amino acids. Trimming at V came to 1 base and at J to 2 bases, leaving 4 bases not matched to a gene. CDR3 residues: CASSQGEGLAAYEQYF. In nucleotides, the CDR3 is TGCGCCAGCAGCCAAGGAGAGGGACTAGCGGCCTACGAGCAGTACTTC.

The chain uses TRBV20-1 and TRBJ2-5; D is possibly TRBD1 (6 bases). Trimming removed 3 bases at V and 1 base at J, with 12 bases between. The V gene's germline CDR1 is DFQATT and CDR2 SNEGSKA (reference sequence). The CDR3 sequence is 14 residues long. For the CDR3, the DNA is TGCAGTGCTAGCCTACTACAGGGCCAAGAGACCCAGTACTTC. Amino acids: CSASLLQGQETQYF.

Only one count was recorded for this clonotype. The chain employs TRBV6-6 and TRBJ2-1, with D possibly being TRBD2 (6 bases). This CDR3 comprises 14 residues. The V end lost 5 bases, the J end lost 8 bases, and 16 bases lay between the germline ends. Germline V gene lookup returns CDR1 MNHNY and CDR2 SVGAGI (reference sequence). Here the CDR3 DNA reads TGTGCCAGCAGTGTGGGACTCTCCGGCCATGAGCAGTTCTTC. Amino acids: CASSVGLSGHEQFF.

This chain connects TRBV12-3 or TRBV12-4 to TRBJ2-1; D might be TRBD2 (7 bases). The CDR3 consists of 15 residues. Trimming removed 5 bases from V and 7 bases from J, with 18 bases in between. This CDR3 is CASSPAGGAGNEQFF. In nucleotides, the CDR3 is TGTGCCAGCAGTCCCGCTGGGGGGGCCGGGAATGAGCAGTTCTTC.

To note about this clonotype: At one boundary the junction diverges from the germline segment, which might be a read error. The DNA of the CDR3 is TGCGCCAGCAGCCGAGTGGACGTAACCTACGAGCAGTACTTC. Its protein product is CASSRVDVTYEQYF. The chain carries TRBV3-1 and TRBJ2-1; the D is unclear. The J call is uncertain, as TRBJ2-7 better fits the DNA end. The CDR3 runs 14 residues. Per the germline V gene, CDR1 is LGHDT and CDR2 is YNNKEL (reference sequence).

This rearrangement joins TRBV5-1 to TRBJ1-4; 9 bases align to TRBD1. V dropped 4 bases and J dropped 2; count of bases not matched to a gene: 6. CDR1 SGHRS and CDR2 YFSETQ come from the germline V gene. CDR3 length equals 16 residues. The CDR3 nucleotides read TGCGCCAGCAGCCAACAGGGGGCGCTTACTAATGAAAAACTGTTTTTT. Its translation is CASSQQGALTNEKLFF.

This chain links TRBV12-3 or TRBV12-4 with TRBJ2-3, with 8 positions matching TRBD2. The CDR3 sequence is 16 residues long. V trimming: 4 bases; J trimming: 2 bases; junction bases outside the gene matches: 8. In DNA, the CDR3 is TGTGCCAGCAGTTCCCCCCAACTAGCGGCCACAGATACGCAGTATTTT. Amino acids: CASSSPQLAATDTQYF.

The chain is built from TRBV28 and TRBJ2-3, with a possible D match to TRBD1 (5 bases). Germline assignment: CDR1 MDHEN and CDR2 SYDVKM. The CDR3 totals 14 residues. Trimming cost V 5 bases and J 2 bases, with 11 bases left between them. Written as DNA, the CDR3 is TGTGCCAGCAGTCACCAGGGCAACACAGATACGCAGTATTTT. It specifies CASSHQGNTDTQYF.

V gene TRBV28 combines with J gene TRBJ2-7; D not resolved. Germline V gene sequence: CDR1 MDHEN, CDR2 SYDVKM. Trimming pared 3 bases from V and 0 bases from J, leaving 12 bases between. The CDR3 loop spans 15 amino acids. The CDR3 DNA reads as TGTGCCAGCAGTTTTCTCGTCGCCAGCTCCTACGAGCAGTACTTC. Its protein product is CASSFLVASSYEQYF. Variable domain in full (rest from reference TRBV28 and TRBJ2-7): DVKVTQSSRYLVKRTGEKVFLECVQDMDHENMFWYRQDPGLGLRLIYFSYDVKMKEKGDIPEGYSVSREKKERFSLILESASTNQTSMYLCASSFLVASSYEQYFGPGTRLTVT.